The rows below give T cell receptor beta chains drawn from one sample of a study of T cell repertoires in cytomegalovirus infection. TCRdb reprocessed the reads via MiXCR and lists one record per CDR3 protein. The profile covers hundreds of thousands of distinct CDR3 sequences, with roughly 36% appearing a single time and about 20% taken by the ten largest. Their recognized antigens are unknown. Source: cultured PBMCs, taken from culture after CMV antigen stimulation. These receptor sequences come from a human donor in good health (CMV status not recorded). Some clones in this sample may be carry-over from other donors' samples. The CDR3 runs from the conserved cysteine through the conserved F or W. The D gene is left open where the match is weak.

D gene: .
V gene: TRBV11-2
CDR3 protein: CASSPARFGEQFF

D gene: .
V gene: TRBV12-3/TRBV12-4
CDR3 protein: CASSLDEDGYTF

D gene: .
V gene: TRBV20-1
CDR3 protein: CRGRKFNEKLFF

D gene: .
V gene: TRBV28
CDR3 protein: CASNPTDLQPQHF

D gene: TRBD1
V gene: TRBV5-1
CDR3 protein: CASSPGTVTEAFF

D gene: TRBD1
V gene: TRBV6-1
CDR3 protein: CASSPPGQGRETQYF

D gene: TRBD1
V gene: TRBV7-6
CDR3 protein: CASSPQGAKYYEQYF

D gene: TRBD1
V gene: TRBV6-5
CDR3 protein: CASRATGWDVTLHF

D gene: .
V gene: TRBV11-1
CDR3 protein: CASAPGEGVYNSPLHF

D gene: TRBD2
V gene: TRBV20-1
CDR3 protein: CSASGLAGPPDTDTQYF

D gene: TRBD1
V gene: TRBV6-5
CDR3 protein: CASSTGTGGNSPLHF

D gene: TRBD1
V gene: TRBV20-1
CDR3 protein: CSANLLGQGSEKLFF

D gene: TRBD1
V gene: TRBV11-1
CDR3 protein: CASSPRQGARDEQFF

D gene: .
V gene: TRBV7-9
CDR3 protein: CASSPGSIPWLQFF

D gene: .
V gene: TRBV7-6
CDR3 protein: CASSLSGAQPQHF

D gene: .
V gene: TRBV25-1
CDR3 protein: CASSEGLWGGGQFF

D gene: .
V gene: TRBV24-1
CDR3 protein: CATSDFGSGASGELFF

D gene: .
V gene: TRBV6-5
CDR3 protein: CASIRGSPSYEQYF

D gene: TRBD1
V gene: TRBV7-2
CDR3 protein: CASSSQGGGTEAFF

D gene: TRBD1
V gene: TRBV5-1
CDR3 protein: CASTGTGGAAGELFF

D gene: .
V gene: TRBV7-2
CDR3 protein: CASSSSPNPSSRDTQYF

D gene: .
V gene: TRBV5-4
CDR3 protein: CASSPERVNTDTQYF

D gene: TRBD1
V gene: TRBV5-6
CDR3 protein: CASSKLQGRYTF

D gene: .
V gene: TRBV7-2
CDR3 protein: CASSYGRTEAFF

D gene: .
V gene: TRBV10-3
CDR3 protein: CAISESNDWYSVGETQYF

D gene: .
V gene: TRBV10-3
CDR3 protein: CAIEADLGYEQYF

D gene: .
V gene: TRBV7-2
CDR3 protein: CASSLAEGYGVLTF

D gene: TRBD2
V gene: TRBV20-1
CDR3 protein: CSASGGGGSYNEQFF

D gene: .
V gene: TRBV20-1
CDR3 protein: CSARPLPKPGIPEAFF

D gene: .
V gene: TRBV20-1
CDR3 protein: CSARDIGSSSRETQYF

D gene: .
V gene: TRBV4-1
CDR3 protein: CASSRRTVMNTEAFF

D gene: .
V gene: TRBV7-2
CDR3 protein: CASSLQALVAEAFF

D gene: TRBD2
V gene: TRBV4-1
CDR3 protein: CASSPLAAMNTGELFF

D gene: .
V gene: TRBV5-5
CDR3 protein: CASSGEQGSEQFF

D gene: .
V gene: TRBV5-1
CDR3 protein: CASSLAGHRTDTQYF

D gene: .
V gene: TRBV7-9
CDR3 protein: CASSPLGNEQFF

D gene: TRBD1
V gene: TRBV12-3/TRBV12-4
CDR3 protein: CASSLIGQVPSGANVLTF

D gene: .
V gene: TRBV20-1
CDR3 protein: CSARGQSSYNSPLHF

D gene: .
V gene: TRBV12-3/TRBV12-4
CDR3 protein: CASSLSASYEQYF

D gene: .
V gene: TRBV27
CDR3 protein: CASSLTRSGANSPLHF

D gene: .
V gene: TRBV20-1
CDR3 protein: CSASPQADNSPLHF

D gene: .
V gene: TRBV11-2
CDR3 protein: CASSPPGPTNEKLFF

D gene: .
V gene: TRBV7-2
CDR3 protein: CASSLGGKGQPQHF

D gene: TRBD2
V gene: TRBV7-2
CDR3 protein: CASSSSRTSGGVEFF

D gene: .
V gene: TRBV28
CDR3 protein: CASATGPTGELFF

D gene: TRBD1
V gene: TRBV20-1
CDR3 protein: CSAGDRGRYNEQFF

D gene: .
V gene: TRBV7-2
CDR3 protein: CASSSGANPFQETQYF

D gene: TRBD1
V gene: TRBV7-2
CDR3 protein: CASSLAAQGETQYF